The 26 T cell receptor beta chains below all came from one sample that was sequenced in a study of graft-versus-host responses after intestinal transplantation. Their antigens remain unidentified. The method was immunoSEQ multiplex PCR; TCRdb's version includes in-frame clones alone and lacks a portion of them. The sample has tens of thousands of clones, roughly 80% seen once; the top ten hold approximately 20%. Sequencing was performed on unstimulated CD8+ T cells sorted from spleen or lymph node cells, taken before intestinal transplant. The receptors here all came from a human donor who received an intestinal transplant.

This chain links TRBV19 with TRBJ1-5; D is unresolved. The germline V gene encodes CDR1 LNHDA and CDR2 SQIVND (reference sequence). CDR3 size: 12 residues. V shed 7 bases and J shed 7 bases, with 11 bases lying between them. The CDR3 DNA sequence: TGTGCCAGTACCCAAGGCGGGCAGCCCCAGCATTTT. It yields the protein CASTQGGQPQHF.

The chain has TRBV4-1 and TRBJ2-1, with 12 bases lining up with TRBD2. The CDR3 has 16 amino acids. V dropped 3 bases and J dropped 8; count of bases not matched to a gene: 8. Germline V lookup: CDR1 MGHRA, CDR2 YSYEKL. CDR3: CASSQQTSGRSYEQFF. The CDR3 DNA sequence: TGCGCCAGCAGCCAGCAGACTAGCGGGAGATCGTATGAGCAGTTCTTC.

The V call is TRBV28, the J call TRBJ2-3; 7 nucleotides match TRBD1. The CDR3 is made up of 18 amino acids. Germline CDR1 is MDHEN and CDR2 is SYDVKM. The V and J ends lost 6 bases and 1 base, in that order; junction bases with no gene match: 16. The CDR3 DNA reads as TGTGCCAGCAGCTTACTTGGACAGGCAGGTCTAGGCACAGATACGCAGTATTTT. Its translation: CASSLLGQAGLGTDTQYF.

In the case of this clone: The junction shows a germline mismatch at one end, possibly a read error. The chain is built from TRBV7-7 and TRBJ2-2; possibly TRBD2 for D (6 bases). Germline lookup yields CDR1 SSHAT and CDR2 FNYEAQ (reference sequence). The CDR3 consists of 14 residues. CDR3: CASSFDSGAGELFF. The CDR3 region has the DNA TGTGCTAGCAGCTTTGATTCGGGGGCCGGGGAGCTGTTTTTT. The full variable domain, in which reference TRBV7-7 and TRBJ2-2 provide the parts outside the CDR3, is GAGVSQSPRYKVTKRGQDVTLRCDPISSHATLYWYQQALGQGPEFLTYFNYEAQPDKSGLPSDRFSAERPEGSISTLTIQRTEQRDSAMYRCASSFDSGAGELFFGEGSRLTVL.

This chain joins TRBV2 and TRBJ2-2; 8 bases map to TRBD2. Germline CDR1 and CDR2: SNHLY and FYNNEI. This CDR3 region has 17 residues. Trimming took 3 bases from V and 0 from J; bases not matched to a gene: 6. The CDR3 region has the DNA TGTGCCAGCAGTGACCCTAGGACTAGCCCGAACACCGGGGAGCTGTTTTTT. It translates to CASSDPRTSPNTGELFF. The whole variable domain, remainder taken from reference TRBV2 and TRBJ2-2, is EPEVTQTPSHQVTQMGQEVILRCVPISNHLYFYWYRQILGQKVEFLVSFYNNEISEKSEIFDDQFSVERPDGSNFTLKIRSTKLEDSAMYFCASSDPRTSPNTGELFFGEGSRLTVL.

Only one count was recorded for this clone. The chain recombines TRBV27 with TRBJ2-1; 12 bases map to TRBD2. Germline CDR1 and CDR2: MNHEY and SMNVEV (reference sequence). The CDR3 extends over 16 amino acids. The J segment lost 6 bases and the V segment lost 5 bases, leaving 8 bases of the junction unmatched. The CDR3 DNA reads as TGTGCCAGCAGTCTACCTAGCGGGGGGGTTTCCAATGAGCAGTTCTTC. This codes for CASSLPSGGVSNEQFF.

This clone was seen more than once but under ten times. The chain recombines TRBV4-1 with TRBJ2-7; D is possibly TRBD2 (7 bases). The CDR3 extends over 13 amino acids. Germline CDR1 MGHRA, CDR2 YSYEKL. V was pared by 4 bases and J by 4 bases, with 11 bases between. This CDR3 is CASSRGGAYEQYF. CDR3 nucleotide sequence: TGCGCCAGCAGCCGAGGGGGGGCGTACGAGCAGTACTTC.

CDR3: CASSEAGENSNYGYTF. The CDR3 DNA is TGTGCCAGCAGTGAAGCAGGGGAAAATTCTAACTATGGCTACACCTTC. The chain combines TRBV6-1 with TRBJ1-2; TRBD1 is a possible D gene (5 bases). CDR1 MNHNS and CDR2 SASEGT come from the germline V gene. This CDR3 spans 16 amino acids. Trimming pared 0 bases from V and 0 bases from J, leaving 11 bases between.

CDR3 region: CASSLRTRRAGELFF. The CDR3 DNA follows: TGTGCCAGCAGCTTGAGGACTAGGAGGGCCGGGGAGCTGTTTTTT. This chain links TRBV7-3 with TRBJ2-2; 7 nucleotides line up with TRBD2. The CDR3 loop spans 15 amino acids. Germline loops: CDR1 SGHTA, CDR2 FQGTGA. V gave up 3 bases and J gave up 6 bases; unmatched junction bases: 7.

This chain's CDR3 is CASSQVENLWWQFF. For the CDR3, the DNA is TGCGCCAGCAGCCAAGTTGAGAACCTTTGGTGGCAGTTCTTC. The chain is built from TRBV4-1 and TRBJ2-1; D unclear. Trimming pared 1 base from V and 12 bases from J, leaving 16 bases between. CDR3 length: 14 amino acids. Germline V gene lookup returns CDR1 MGHRA and CDR2 YSYEKL.

This sequence joins TRBV7-8 and TRBJ2-3; D call uncertain. The germline gives CDR1 SGHVS, CDR2 FQNEAQ. Trimming removed 1 base from V and 0 bases from J, with 11 bases in between. The length of the CDR3 is 16 residues. The CDR3 DNA is TGTGCCAGCAGCTTAGACCGGAGATCTAGCACAGATACGCAGTATTTT. Residues: CASSLDRRSSTDTQYF.

This sequence joins TRBV6-5 and TRBJ1-4, with TRBD1 identical over 7 bases. V was clipped by 0 bases and J by 8 bases; unmatched bases: 6. CDR1 MNHEY and CDR2 SVGAGI come from the germline V gene. The CDR3 has 15 residues. Written as DNA, the CDR3 is TGTGCCAGCAGTTACTCGGGACAGTTGGGCGAAAAACTGTTTTTT. Its protein product is CASSYSGQLGEKLFF.

V gene TRBV19 combines with J gene TRBJ1-4; D not resolved. This CDR3 has 13 amino acids. Deletions cut 5 bases from V and 7 bases from J, with 11 bases between. CDR1 LNHDA and CDR2 SQIVND come from the germline V gene (reference sequence). In DNA, the CDR3 is TGTGCCAGTAGTGAATCTCCCGGTGAAAAACTGTTTTTT. It specifies CASSESPGEKLFF. Supplemented by reference TRBV19 and TRBJ1-4, the full variable domain reads DGGITQSPKYLFRKEGQNVTLSCEQNLNHDAMYWYRQDPGQGLRLIYYSQIVNDFQKGDIAEGYSVSREKKESFPLTVTSAQKNPTAFYLCASSESPGEKLFFGSGTQLSVL.

The chain uses TRBV11-2 and TRBJ2-5; 11 bases map to TRBD2. Per the germline V gene, CDR1 is SGHAT and CDR2 is FQNNGV. With V trimmed by 5 bases and J by 0 bases, 8 bases remained unmatched. This CDR3 is built from 17 residues. CDR3 in DNA: TGTGCCAGCAGCCTGGGCCCTAGCGGGGGGTACCAAGAGACCCAGTACTTC. It encodes CASSLGPSGGYQETQYF.

This clone occurred a few times. The chain joins TRBV27 to TRBJ2-3; D is ambiguous. From germline, CDR1 is MNHEY and CDR2 SMNVEV (reference sequence). The CDR3 length is 13 residues. V lost 5 bases and J 4 bases, leaving 10 bases between the germline ends. CDR3 in DNA: TGTGCCAGCAGTATCTCCCTTCCAGATACGCAGTATTTT. This sequence encodes CASSISLPDTQYF.

The chain links TRBV5-1 to TRBJ2-1; TRBD2 might be the D (7 bases). CDR3 length: 16 residues. Germline V gives CDR1 SGHRS, CDR2 YFSETQ. V was pared by 3 bases and J by 8 bases, with 21 bases between. CDR3 DNA: TGCGCCAGCAGCTGGGGGGGGCGGGGGATGATCGATGAGCAGTTCTTC. This encodes CASSWGGRGMIDEQFF.

This chain connects TRBV19 to TRBJ2-2, with TRBD1 as a possible D gene (7 bases). The CDR3 runs to 14 residues. The germline V and J ends were trimmed by 8 bases and 6 bases, with 16 bases remaining between them. Germline V gene lookup returns CDR1 LNHDA and CDR2 SQIVND (reference sequence). CDR3 loop: CASGTASDAGELFF. The CDR3 DNA reads TGTGCCAGTGGGACAGCTAGCGATGCCGGGGAGCTGTTTTTT.

The rearrangement joins TRBV7-9 to TRBJ2-2; unclear D gene. This CDR3 has 15 residues. The V gene's germline CDR1 is SEHNR and CDR2 FQNEAQ (reference sequence). V lost 4 bases to trimming and J lost 6 bases, with 15 bases between them. CDR3 coding DNA: TGTGCCAGCAGCTCAACCCCCCTGAGGTCCGGGGAGCTGTTTTTT. It encodes CASSSTPLRSGELFF.

The V gene is TRBV7-3, the J gene TRBJ2-2, with a tentative D call TRBD1 (6 bases). Per the germline V gene, CDR1 is SGHTA and CDR2 is FQGTGA. The length of the CDR3 is 16 residues. V was shortened by 4 bases and J by 1 base, with 13 bases between the two germline ends. The CDR3 is CASSSSGTRNTGELFF. CDR3 nucleotide sequence: TGTGCCAGCAGCTCCTCCGGGACAAGGAACACCGGGGAGCTGTTTTTT.

The chain links TRBV6-5 to TRBJ2-7, with D unresolved. CDR1 is MNHEY and CDR2 is SVGAGI in the germline V gene. Trimming stripped 1 base from V and 9 bases from J, with 7 bases between. The CDR3 covers 11 residues. DNA for the CDR3: TGTGCCAGCAGTTACTACGGGTGGCAGTACTTC. This sequence encodes CASSYYGWQYF.

The table lists this clone with a few counts. The chain has TRBV6-1 and TRBJ2-4; D unresolved. Trimming stripped 6 bases from V and 8 bases from J, with 17 bases between. Germline V gene data show CDR1 as MNHNS and CDR2 as SASEGT. The CDR3 spans 14 residues. CDR3 residues: CASSIDWREYIQYF. The CDR3 DNA reads TGTGCCAGCAGCATTGACTGGCGCGAATACATTCAGTACTTC.

CDR3 in DNA: TGTGCCAGCAGCTTTGGGGGGGCAGCTTTCTTT. Amino acid sequence: CASSFGGAAFF. The rearrangement joins TRBV7-2 to TRBJ1-1, with D tentatively TRBD1 (6 bases). CDR3 length: 11 amino acids. V lost 3 bases and J lost 10, with 9 bases in between. Germline CDR1 SGHTA, CDR2 FQGNSA.

The chain has TRBV6-6 and TRBJ1-1, with TRBD1 as a possible D gene (6 bases). Germline CDR1 and CDR2: MNHNY and SVGAGI (reference sequence). V gave up 3 bases and J gave up 4 bases, with 15 bases separating them. The CDR3 is 15 residues long. CDR3 in amino acids: CASSYPPGDLTEAFF. The CDR3 DNA follows: TGTGCCAGCAGTTATCCCCCAGGGGATCTCACTGAAGCTTTCTTT.

This clone was observed a few times. The chain carries TRBV16 and TRBJ1-1; D possibly corresponds to TRBD1 (5 bases). Germline CDR1 is KGHSY and CDR2 is FQNENV. CDR3 length: 12 amino acids. V gave up 8 bases and J gave up 8 bases, with 15 bases separating them. Here the CDR3 DNA reads TGTGCCAGCCGACCGCAGGGCTTGGAAGCTTTCTTT. This sequence encodes CASRPQGLEAFF.

The chain uses TRBV27 and TRBJ2-7, with 9 bases matching TRBD2. With V trimmed by 8 bases and J by 6 bases, 11 bases remained unmatched. This CDR3 is 14 amino acids long. CDR1 is MNHEY, CDR2 SMNVEV, per germline (reference sequence). The CDR3 spells CASASLAGAIEQYF. The CDR3, as DNA: TGTGCCAGCGCCTCCTTAGCGGGAGCGATCGAGCAGTACTTC.

The chain combines TRBV9 with TRBJ2-3; D is unresolved. The germline V and J ends were trimmed by 0 bases and 4 bases, with 6 bases remaining between them. This CDR3 spans 13 amino acids. Germline V CDR1 and CDR2: SGDLS, YYNGEE. CDR3 coding DNA: TGTGCCAGCAGCGTAGGTAGCCCAGATACGCAGTATTTT. Translation gives CASSVGSPDTQYF.